The 20 T cell receptor beta chains presented below share a single source sample, sequenced in a study of T cell responses to AZD1222 COVID-19 vaccine. Sequencing used immunoSEQ multiplex PCR; TCRdb keeps in-frame clones, though not all of them. The sample lists 150,000 to 200,000 clones, about 90% occurring once. The sequences come from peripheral blood, collected on day 0 of AZD1222 vaccination. Receptors originate from an adult in good health.

The chain couples TRBV4-2 to TRBJ1-2; D uncertain. The CDR3 is 15 residues long. V was clipped by 1 base and J by 4 bases, with 13 bases between them. The V gene's germline CDR1 is LGHNA and CDR2 YNFKEQ. The chain's CDR3 is CASSQAGQDGYGYTF. In nucleotides, the CDR3 is TGTGCCAGCAGCCAAGCTGGGCAGGACGGCTATGGCTACACCTTC.

J is TRBJ2-2 and V is TRBV7-8; the D gene could be TRBD1 or TRBD2 (6 bases each). Between the trimmed V and J ends, which lost 2 bases and 0 bases, there was a span of 16 bases. Germline V gene lookup returns CDR1 SGHVS and CDR2 FQNEAQ. This CDR3 is 18 amino acids long. Here the CDR3 reads CASSLYRAGLTNTGELFF. In DNA form, the CDR3 reads TGTGCCAGCAGCTTATACAGGGCGGGGCTAACGAACACCGGGGAGCTGTTTTTT. The full variable domain, in which reference TRBV7-8 and TRBJ2-2 provide the parts outside the CDR3, is GAGVSQSPRYKVAKRGQDVALRCDPISGHVSLFWYQQALGQGPEFLTYFQNEAQLDKSGLPSDRFFAERPEGSVSTLKIQRTQQEDSAVYLCASSLYRAGLTNTGELFFGEGSRLTVL.

CDR3 residues: CASSPPGRSTNTGELFF. In nucleotides, the CDR3 is TGTGCCAGCAGCCCACCAGGGAGGTCGACGAACACCGGGGAGCTGTTTTTT. The rearrangement joins TRBV5-4 to TRBJ2-2; weak D call: TRBD2 (6 bases). Trimming shortened V by 4 bases and J by 0 bases, and 16 bases separated the two germline ends. CDR1 and CDR2 from the germline V gene are SGHNT and YYREEE (reference sequence). This CDR3 spans 17 amino acids.

This chain links TRBV19 with TRBJ1-2; 12 nucleotides agree with TRBD1. The V gene's germline CDR1 is LNHDA and CDR2 SQIVND (reference sequence). CDR3 size: 14 residues. Trimming at V came to 10 bases and at J to 5 bases, leaving 8 bases not matched to a gene. CDR3 DNA sequence: TGTGCCACCTTACCGGGACAGGGGGCGTATGGCTACACCTTC. Its protein product is CATLPGQGAYGYTF.

The gene calls are TRBV24-1 and TRBJ2-7, with D perhaps assigned TRBD1 or TRBD2 (5 bases each). Germline V lookup: CDR1 KGHDR, CDR2 SFDVKD. Trimming removed 7 bases at V and 7 bases at J, with 13 bases between. This CDR3 region has 12 residues. CDR3 bases: TGTGCCACCAGCTCTCTTGAGGGGGAGCAGTACTTC. It is translated as CATSSLEGEQYF.

The chain is built from TRBV11-3 and TRBJ2-1; D not resolved. The V and J ends lost 4 bases and 10 bases respectively, with 11 bases between them. The CDR3 runs to 12 residues. Germline V gives CDR1 SGHNT, CDR2 YENEEA. This CDR3 reads CASSWVLQEQFF. CDR3 coding DNA: TGTGCCAGCAGCTGGGTGCTCCAAGAGCAGTTCTTC.

The chain has TRBV7-2 and TRBJ2-1; the D is unclear. V gave up 1 base and J gave up 2 bases, with 3 bases separating them. This CDR3 is 13 amino acids long. Germline values: CDR1 SGHTA, CDR2 FQGNSA. CDR3: CASSLVAYNEQFF. CDR3 coding DNA: TGTGCCAGCAGCTTAGTTGCCTACAATGAGCAGTTCTTC.

The chain is built from TRBV7-9 and TRBJ1-2; 8 nucleotides match TRBD1. Losses at the gene ends were 0 bases for V and 4 bases for J; bases not matched to a gene: 13. This CDR3 region has 18 residues. From germline, CDR1 is SEHNR and CDR2 FQNEAQ (reference sequence). CDR3 DNA sequence: TGTGCCAGCAGCTTAGCGCCAACTGGACAGGGCCCTCGCTATGGCTACACCTTC. Its translation is CASSLAPTGQGPRYGYTF. Full variable domain (remainder filled in from reference TRBV7-9 and TRBJ1-2): DTGVSQNPRHKITKRGQNVTFRCDPISEHNRLYWYRQTLGQGPEFLTYFQNEAQLEKSRLLSDRFSAERPKGSFSTLEIQRTEQGDSAMYLCASSLAPTGQGPRYGYTFGSGTRLTVV.

This clone was seen only once. The genes are TRBV5-1 and TRBJ1-2; the D is unclear. Germline CDR1 and CDR2: SGHRS and YFSETQ. V was pared by 0 bases and J by 4 bases, with 4 bases between. The CDR3 is 12 amino acids. The CDR3 DNA sequence: TGCGCCAGCAGCTTGGGCTCCTATGGCTACACCTTC. It encodes CASSLGSYGYTF.

The V gene is TRBV4-2, the J gene TRBJ2-1; 7 bases fit TRBD2. The length of the CDR3 is 16 residues. The V segment lost 3 bases and the J segment 0 bases; nucleotides outside the gene matches: 5. In germline, CDR1 is LGHNA, CDR2 YNFKEQ. CDR3 in DNA: TGTGCCAGCAGCCACGAACAGCGGGACTCCTACAATGAGCAGTTCTTC. Encoded protein: CASSHEQRDSYNEQFF.

The gene calls are TRBV5-1 and TRBJ1-2, with a weak D call TRBD1 (5 bases). Germline CDR1 and CDR2: SGHRS and YFSETQ. The CDR3 consists of 14 residues. Between the trimmed V and J ends, which lost 0 bases and 4 bases, there was a span of 10 bases. This CDR3 is CASSLADRSYGYTF. The DNA of the CDR3 is TGCGCCAGCAGCTTGGCCGACAGAAGCTATGGCTACACCTTC.

This clone appeared a single time. This sequence joins TRBV6-6 and TRBJ1-1, with D tentatively TRBD1 (6 bases). In germline, CDR1 is MNHNY, CDR2 SVGAGI (reference sequence). There are 14 residues in the CDR3. Trimming removed 2 bases from V and 5 bases from J, with 12 bases in between. The CDR3 nucleotides are TGTGCCAGCAGTTACGAGGGGGGGAGGACTGAAGCTTTCTTT. Its translation: CASSYEGGRTEAFF.

The chain couples TRBV5-1 to TRBJ2-1; maybe TRBD2 (5 bases). This CDR3 spans 15 amino acids. Trimming left V 0 bases short and J 0 bases short, with 7 bases between. The germline V gene has CDR1 SGHRS and CDR2 YFSETQ. DNA for the CDR3: TGCGCCAGCAGCTTGGCTAGCAGCTCCTACAATGAGCAGTTCTTC. Amino acids: CASSLASSSYNEQFF.

A single count supports this clone. The same CDR3 is also encoded by other DNA sequences in this sample. The chain combines TRBV6-5 with TRBJ2-7; no definite D call. Trimming shortened V by 9 bases and J by 2 bases, and 14 bases separated the two germline ends. CDR1 and CDR2 (germline): MNHEY, SVGAGI. The CDR3 is 13 residues long. The CDR3 DNA reads as TGTGCCAGTTCACGGACGGAGACCTACGAGCAGTACTTC. Translation gives CASSRTETYEQYF.

The chain carries TRBV2 and TRBJ1-2; TRBD1 might be the D (5 bases). The CDR3 totals 13 residues. The germline gives CDR1 SNHLY, CDR2 FYNNEI. V dropped 6 bases and J dropped 7 bases, with 15 bases sitting between them. The CDR3 loop reads CASSLRAGAGYTF. CDR3 coding DNA: TGTGCCAGCAGCCTCAGGGCTGGGGCTGGCTACACCTTC.

V gene TRBV6-5 combines with J gene TRBJ2-5; 9 bases fit TRBD1. The CDR3 covers 13 residues. Germline V gives CDR1 MNHEY, CDR2 SVGAGI. V shed 6 bases and J 5 bases; nucleotides not matched to a gene: 4. The CDR3 region is CASSGGTGETQYF. The CDR3 DNA reads as TGTGCCAGCAGCGGCGGGACAGGGGAGACCCAGTACTTC.

The rearrangement uses TRBV12-3 or TRBV12-4 and TRBJ2-4, with D possibly being TRBD2 (6 bases). V was clipped by 11 bases and J by 7 bases, with 18 bases between them. CDR3 length equals 13 residues. CDR3 bases: TGTGCCTCCCGGGGGACGGGTCGGAACATTCAGTACTTC. Residues: CASRGTGRNIQYF.

In this sample, this clone turned up once. V gene TRBV9 combines with J gene TRBJ2-2; TRBD2 is a possible D gene (5 bases). The germline gives CDR1 SGDLS, CDR2 YYNGEE. V lost 5 bases, J lost 1 base, and 12 bases lay in between. This CDR3 is built from 15 residues. The CDR3 nucleotides read TGTGCCAGCAGAAAGGACTGGGTGAACACCGGGGAGCTGTTTTTT. Translated, it gives CASRKDWVNTGELFF.

The gene calls are TRBV3-1 (or the pseudogene TRBV3-2) and TRBJ2-1; D unresolved. V lost 4 bases to trimming and J lost 10 bases, with 11 bases between them. Germline V gene data show CDR1 as LGHDT and CDR2 as YNNKEL (reference sequence). The CDR3 is made up of 12 amino acids. The CDR3 DNA is TGTGCCAGCAGCCCGGGTAATCTAGAGCAGTTCTTC. Translation gives CASSPGNLEQFF.

In this sample, this clone turned up once. The V gene is TRBV10-2, the J gene TRBJ1-3; D gene ambiguous. V was cut by 6 bases and J by 0 bases, with 6 bases left in between. This CDR3 spans 13 amino acids. Germline-derived CDR1 and CDR2 are WSHSY and SAAADI. The DNA of the CDR3 is TGCGCCAGCAGGGGCAGCTCTGGAAACACCATATATTTT. This sequence encodes CASRGSSGNTIYF.